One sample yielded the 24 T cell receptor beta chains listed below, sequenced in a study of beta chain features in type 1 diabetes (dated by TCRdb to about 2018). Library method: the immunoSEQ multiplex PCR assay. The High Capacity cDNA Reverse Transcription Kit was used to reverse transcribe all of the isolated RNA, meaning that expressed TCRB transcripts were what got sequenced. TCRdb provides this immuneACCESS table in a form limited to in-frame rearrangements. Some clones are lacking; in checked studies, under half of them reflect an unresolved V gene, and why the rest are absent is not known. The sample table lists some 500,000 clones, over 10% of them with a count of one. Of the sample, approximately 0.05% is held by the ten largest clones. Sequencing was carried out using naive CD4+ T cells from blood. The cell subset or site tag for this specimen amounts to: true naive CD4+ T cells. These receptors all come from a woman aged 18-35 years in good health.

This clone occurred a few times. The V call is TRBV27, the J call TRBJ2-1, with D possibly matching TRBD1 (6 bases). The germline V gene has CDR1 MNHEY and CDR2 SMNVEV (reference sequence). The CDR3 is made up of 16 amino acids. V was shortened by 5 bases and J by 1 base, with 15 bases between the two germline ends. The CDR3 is CASSDQRGISYNEQFF. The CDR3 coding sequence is TGTGCCAGCAGTGACCAGAGGGGGATTTCCTACAATGAGCAGTTCTTC.

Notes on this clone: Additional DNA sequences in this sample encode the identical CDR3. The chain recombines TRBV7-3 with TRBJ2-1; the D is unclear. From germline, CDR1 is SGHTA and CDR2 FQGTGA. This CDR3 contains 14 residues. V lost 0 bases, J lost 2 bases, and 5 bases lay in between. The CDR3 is CASSLTAAYNEQFF. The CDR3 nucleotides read TGTGCCAGCAGCTTAACGGCCGCCTACAATGAGCAGTTCTTC.

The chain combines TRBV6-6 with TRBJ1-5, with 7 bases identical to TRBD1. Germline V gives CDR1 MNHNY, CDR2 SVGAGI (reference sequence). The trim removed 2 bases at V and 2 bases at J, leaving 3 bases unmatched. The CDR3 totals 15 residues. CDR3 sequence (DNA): TGTGCCAGCAGTTACGGACAGGTCGGCAATCAGCCCCAGCATTTT. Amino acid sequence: CASSYGQVGNQPQHF.

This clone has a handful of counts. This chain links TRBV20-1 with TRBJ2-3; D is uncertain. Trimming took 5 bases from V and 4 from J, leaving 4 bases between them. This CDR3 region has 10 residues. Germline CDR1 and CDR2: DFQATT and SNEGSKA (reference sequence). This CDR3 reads CSASADTQYF. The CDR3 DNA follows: TGCAGTGCTTCGGCAGATACGCAGTATTTT.

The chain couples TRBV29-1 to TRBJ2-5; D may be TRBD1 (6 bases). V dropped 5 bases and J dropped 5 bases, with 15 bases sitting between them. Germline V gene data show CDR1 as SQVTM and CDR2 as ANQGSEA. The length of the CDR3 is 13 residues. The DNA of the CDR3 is TGCAGCGTTTTGGATACAGGGATCGAGACCCAGTACTTC. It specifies CSVLDTGIETQYF.

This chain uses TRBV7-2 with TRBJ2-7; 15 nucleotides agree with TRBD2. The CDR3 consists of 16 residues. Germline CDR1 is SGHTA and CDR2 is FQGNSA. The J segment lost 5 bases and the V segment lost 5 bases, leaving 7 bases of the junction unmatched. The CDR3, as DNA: TGTGCCAGCAGCACTAGCGGGACTAGCGGGAGGAACGAGCAGTACTTC. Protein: CASSTSGTSGRNEQYF.

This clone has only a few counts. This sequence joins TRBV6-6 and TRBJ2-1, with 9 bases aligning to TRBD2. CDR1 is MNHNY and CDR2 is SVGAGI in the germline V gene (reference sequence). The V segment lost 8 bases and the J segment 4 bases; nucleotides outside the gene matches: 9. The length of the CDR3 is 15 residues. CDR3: CASLSSGSIYNEQFF. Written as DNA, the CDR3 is TGTGCCAGCCTGAGTAGCGGGAGCATTTACAATGAGCAGTTCTTC.

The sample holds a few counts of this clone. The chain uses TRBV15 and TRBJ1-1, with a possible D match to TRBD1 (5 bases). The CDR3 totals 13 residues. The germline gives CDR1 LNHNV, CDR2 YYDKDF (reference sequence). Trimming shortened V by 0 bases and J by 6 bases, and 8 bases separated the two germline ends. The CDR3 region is CATSRDWGSEAFF. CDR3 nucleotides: TGTGCCACCAGCAGAGATTGGGGGTCTGAAGCTTTCTTT.

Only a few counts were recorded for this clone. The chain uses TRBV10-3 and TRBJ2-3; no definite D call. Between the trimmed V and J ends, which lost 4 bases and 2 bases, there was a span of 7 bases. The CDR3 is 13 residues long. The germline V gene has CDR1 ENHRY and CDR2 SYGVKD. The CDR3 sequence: CAISVNPTDTQYF. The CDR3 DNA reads TGTGCCATCAGTGTGAACCCCACAGATACGCAGTATTTT.

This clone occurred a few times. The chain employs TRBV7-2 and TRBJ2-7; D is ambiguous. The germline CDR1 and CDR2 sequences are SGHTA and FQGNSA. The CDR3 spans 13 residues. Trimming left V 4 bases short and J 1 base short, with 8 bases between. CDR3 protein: CASSSLLSYEQYF. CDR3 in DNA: TGTGCCAGCAGCTCCCTTCTGTCCTACGAGCAGTACTTC.

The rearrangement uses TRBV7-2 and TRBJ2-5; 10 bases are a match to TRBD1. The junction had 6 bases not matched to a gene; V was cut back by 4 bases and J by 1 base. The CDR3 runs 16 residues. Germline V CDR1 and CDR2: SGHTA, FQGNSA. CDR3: CASSYRQGAAQETQYF. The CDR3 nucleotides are TGTGCCAGCAGCTACCGACAGGGGGCTGCCCAAGAGACCCAGTACTTC.

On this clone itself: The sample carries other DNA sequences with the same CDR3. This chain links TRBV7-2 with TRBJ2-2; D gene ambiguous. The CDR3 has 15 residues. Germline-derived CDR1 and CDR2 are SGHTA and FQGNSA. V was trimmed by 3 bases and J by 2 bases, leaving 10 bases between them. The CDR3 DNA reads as TGTGCCAGCAGCTTGACGGGTCCTAACACCGGGGAGCTGTTTTTT. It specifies CASSLTGPNTGELFF.

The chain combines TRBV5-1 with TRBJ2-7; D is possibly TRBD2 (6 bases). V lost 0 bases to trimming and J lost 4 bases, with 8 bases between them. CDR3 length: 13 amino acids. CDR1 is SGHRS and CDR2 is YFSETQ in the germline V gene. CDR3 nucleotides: TGCGCCAGCAGCTTGGCCGCGGGATACGAGCAGTACGTC. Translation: CASSLAAGYEQYV.

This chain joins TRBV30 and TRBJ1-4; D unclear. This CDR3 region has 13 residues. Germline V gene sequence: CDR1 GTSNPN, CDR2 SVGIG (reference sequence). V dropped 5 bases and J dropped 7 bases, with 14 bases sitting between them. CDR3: CAWARDVGEKLFF. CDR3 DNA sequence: TGTGCCTGGGCCCGGGATGTAGGTGAAAAACTGTTTTTT.

CDR3 DNA sequence: TGTGCCAGCAGCCCCGCTCTAGCGGGAGAGACCCAGTACTTC. Amino acids: CASSPALAGETQYF. The rearrangement links TRBV11-2 to TRBJ2-5; 8 bases map to TRBD2. J gave up 4 bases and V 5 bases, and 6 bases lay outside the gene matches. This CDR3 is 14 amino acids long. Germline V gives CDR1 SGHAT, CDR2 FQNNGV.

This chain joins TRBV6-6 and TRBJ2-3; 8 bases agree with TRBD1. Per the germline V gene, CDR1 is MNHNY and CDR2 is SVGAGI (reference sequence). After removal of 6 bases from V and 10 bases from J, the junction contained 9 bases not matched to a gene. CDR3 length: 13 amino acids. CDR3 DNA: TGTGCCAGCAGACACTCGGACAGGGTGTCGCAGTATTTT. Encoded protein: CASRHSDRVSQYF.

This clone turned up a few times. CDR3 residues: CASSPQGALGPDTQYF. CDR3 bases: TGTGCCAGCAGCCCTCAGGGGGCCCTAGGACCAGATACGCAGTATTTT. The genes are TRBV7-2 and TRBJ2-3; 8 bases agree with TRBD1. CDR1 and CDR2 from the germline V gene are SGHTA and FQGNSA. This CDR3 is 16 amino acids long. The junction had 11 bases not matched to a gene; V was cut back by 5 bases and J by 4 bases.

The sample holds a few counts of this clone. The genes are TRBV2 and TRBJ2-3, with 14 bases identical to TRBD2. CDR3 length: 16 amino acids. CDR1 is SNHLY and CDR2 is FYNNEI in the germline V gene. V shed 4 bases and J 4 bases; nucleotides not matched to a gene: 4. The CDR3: CASSAPGLAGADTQYF. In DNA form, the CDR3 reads TGTGCCAGCAGTGCTCCGGGACTAGCGGGAGCAGATACGCAGTATTTT.

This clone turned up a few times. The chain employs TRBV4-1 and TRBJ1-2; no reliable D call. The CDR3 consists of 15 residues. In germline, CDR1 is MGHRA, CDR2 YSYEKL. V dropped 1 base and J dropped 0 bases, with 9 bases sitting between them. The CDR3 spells CASSQGMTANYGYTF. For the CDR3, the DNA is TGCGCCAGCAGCCAAGGGATGACGGCTAACTATGGCTACACCTTC.

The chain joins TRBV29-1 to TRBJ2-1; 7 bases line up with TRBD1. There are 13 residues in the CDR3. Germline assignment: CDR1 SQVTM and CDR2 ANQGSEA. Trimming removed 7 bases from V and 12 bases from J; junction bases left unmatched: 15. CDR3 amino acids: CSAEGTVHQGQFF. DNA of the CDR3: TGCAGCGCCGAGGGGACAGTTCACCAGGGGCAGTTCTTC.

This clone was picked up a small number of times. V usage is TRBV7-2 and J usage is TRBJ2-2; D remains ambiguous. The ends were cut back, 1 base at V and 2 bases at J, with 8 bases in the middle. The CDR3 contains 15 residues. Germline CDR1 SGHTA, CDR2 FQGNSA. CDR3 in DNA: TGTGCCAGCAGCTTAGTACCGCTCAACACCGGGGAGCTGTTTTTT. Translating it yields CASSLVPLNTGELFF.

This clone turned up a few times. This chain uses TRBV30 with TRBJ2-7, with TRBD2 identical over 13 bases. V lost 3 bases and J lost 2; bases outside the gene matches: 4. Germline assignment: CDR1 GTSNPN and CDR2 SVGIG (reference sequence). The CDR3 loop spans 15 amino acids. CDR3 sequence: CAWSEGLAGPYEQYF. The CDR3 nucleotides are TGTGCCTGGAGCGAGGGACTAGCGGGACCCTACGAGCAGTACTTC.

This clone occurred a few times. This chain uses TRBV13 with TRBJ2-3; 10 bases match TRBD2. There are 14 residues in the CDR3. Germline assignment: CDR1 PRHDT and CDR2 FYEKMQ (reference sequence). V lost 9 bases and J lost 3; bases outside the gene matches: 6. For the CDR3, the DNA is TGTGCCAGGCCAGCGGGGGGGCCGACAGATACGCAGTATTTT. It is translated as CARPAGGPTDTQYF.

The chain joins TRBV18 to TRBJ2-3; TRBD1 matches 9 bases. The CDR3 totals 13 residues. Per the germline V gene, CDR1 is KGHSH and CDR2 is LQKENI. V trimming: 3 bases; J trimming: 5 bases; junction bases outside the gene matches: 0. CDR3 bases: TGTGCCAGCTCACCGGGACAGGGAGATACGCAGTATTTT. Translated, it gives CASSPGQGDTQYF. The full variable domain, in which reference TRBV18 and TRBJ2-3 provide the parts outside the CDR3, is NAGVMQNPRHLVRRRGQEARLRCSPMKGHSHVYWYRQLPEEGLKFMVYLQKENIIDESGMPKERFSAEFPKEGPSILRIQQVVRGDSAAYFCASSPGQGDTQYFGPGTRLTVL.